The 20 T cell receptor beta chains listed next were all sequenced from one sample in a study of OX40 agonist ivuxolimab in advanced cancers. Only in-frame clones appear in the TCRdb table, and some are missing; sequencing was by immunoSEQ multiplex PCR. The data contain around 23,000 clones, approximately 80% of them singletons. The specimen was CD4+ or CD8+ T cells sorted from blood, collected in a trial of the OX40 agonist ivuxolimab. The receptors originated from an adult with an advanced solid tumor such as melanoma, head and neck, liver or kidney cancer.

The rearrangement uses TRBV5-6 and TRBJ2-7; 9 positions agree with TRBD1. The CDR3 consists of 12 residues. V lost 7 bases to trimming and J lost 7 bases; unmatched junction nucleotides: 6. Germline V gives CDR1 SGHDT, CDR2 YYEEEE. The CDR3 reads CASGLTGGEQYF. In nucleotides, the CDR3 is TGTGCCAGCGGACTGACAGGGGGAGAGCAGTACTTC.

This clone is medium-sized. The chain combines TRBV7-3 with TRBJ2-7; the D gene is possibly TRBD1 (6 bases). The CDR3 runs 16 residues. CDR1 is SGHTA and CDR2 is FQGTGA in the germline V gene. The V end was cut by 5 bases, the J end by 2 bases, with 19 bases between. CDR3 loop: CASSAQGGEGTYEQYF. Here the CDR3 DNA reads TGTGCCAGCAGCGCACAGGGTGGAGAGGGAACCTACGAGCAGTACTTC.

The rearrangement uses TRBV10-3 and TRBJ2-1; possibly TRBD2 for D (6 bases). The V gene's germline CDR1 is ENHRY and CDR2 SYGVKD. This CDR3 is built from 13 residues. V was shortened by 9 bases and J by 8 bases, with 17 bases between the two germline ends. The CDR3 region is CAMAGRGGDEQFF. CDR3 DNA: TGTGCCATGGCCGGGAGAGGAGGCGATGAGCAGTTCTTC.

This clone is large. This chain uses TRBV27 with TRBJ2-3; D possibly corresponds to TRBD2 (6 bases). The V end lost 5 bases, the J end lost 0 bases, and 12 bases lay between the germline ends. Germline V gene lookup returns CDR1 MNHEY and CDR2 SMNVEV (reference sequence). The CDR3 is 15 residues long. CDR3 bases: TGTGCCAGCAGTCCGCTAGCGTTTAGCACAGATACGCAGTATTTT. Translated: CASSPLAFSTDTQYF.

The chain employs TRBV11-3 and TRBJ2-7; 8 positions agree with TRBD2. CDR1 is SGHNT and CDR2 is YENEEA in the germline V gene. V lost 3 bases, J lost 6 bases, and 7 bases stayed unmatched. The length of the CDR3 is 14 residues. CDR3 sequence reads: CASSFGGAGTEQYF. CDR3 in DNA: TGTGCCAGCAGCTTCGGGGGGGCCGGTACCGAGCAGTACTTC. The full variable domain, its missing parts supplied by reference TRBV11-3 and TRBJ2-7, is EAGVVQSPRYKIIEKKQPVAFWCNPISGHNTLYWYLQNLGQGPELLIRYENEEAVDDSQLPKDRFSAERLKGVDSTLKIQPAELGDSAVYLCASSFGGAGTEQYFGPGTRLTVT.

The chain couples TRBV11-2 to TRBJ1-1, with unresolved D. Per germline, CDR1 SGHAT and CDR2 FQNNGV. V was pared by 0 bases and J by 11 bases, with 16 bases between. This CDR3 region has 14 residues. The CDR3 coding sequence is TGTGCCAGCAGCTTAGATGGCAGAGTAGTAAGGGCTTTCTTT. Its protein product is CASSLDGRVVRAFF.

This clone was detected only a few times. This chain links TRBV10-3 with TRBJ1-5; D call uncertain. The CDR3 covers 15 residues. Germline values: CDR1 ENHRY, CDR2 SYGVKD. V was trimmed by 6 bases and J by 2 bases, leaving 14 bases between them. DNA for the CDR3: TGTGCCATCAGAACGACCGACGAGGGCAATCAGCCCCAGCATTTT. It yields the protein CAIRTTDEGNQPQHF.

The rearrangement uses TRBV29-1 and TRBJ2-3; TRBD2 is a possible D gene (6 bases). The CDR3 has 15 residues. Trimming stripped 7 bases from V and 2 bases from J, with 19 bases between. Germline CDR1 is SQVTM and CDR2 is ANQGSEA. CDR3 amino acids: CSAAGTSQPTDTQYF. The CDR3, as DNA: TGCAGCGCAGCCGGGACTTCTCAACCCACAGATACGCAGTATTTT.

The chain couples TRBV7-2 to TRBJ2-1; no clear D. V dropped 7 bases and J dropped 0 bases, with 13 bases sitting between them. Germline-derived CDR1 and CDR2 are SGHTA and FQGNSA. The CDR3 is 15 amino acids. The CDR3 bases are TGTGCCAGCACCCTGGGTCCGGGCTCCTACAATGAGCAGTTCTTC. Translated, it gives CASTLGPGSYNEQFF.

The CDR3 nucleotides read TGTGCCAGCAGCTTAGGCGTCGCGGGAGAAGATACGCAGTATTTT. This encodes CASSLGVAGEDTQYF. The chain carries TRBV11-2 and TRBJ2-3; 7 bases fit TRBD2. This CDR3 region has 15 residues. Trimming at V came to 1 base and at J to 5 bases, leaving 6 bases not matched to a gene. CDR1 and CDR2 (germline): SGHAT, FQNNGV.

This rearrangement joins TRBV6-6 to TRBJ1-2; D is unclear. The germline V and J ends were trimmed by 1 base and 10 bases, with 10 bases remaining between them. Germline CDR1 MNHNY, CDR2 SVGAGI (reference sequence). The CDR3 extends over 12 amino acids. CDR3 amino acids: CASSYYGPDYTF. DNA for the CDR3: TGTGCCAGCAGTTACTACGGCCCGGACTACACCTTC.

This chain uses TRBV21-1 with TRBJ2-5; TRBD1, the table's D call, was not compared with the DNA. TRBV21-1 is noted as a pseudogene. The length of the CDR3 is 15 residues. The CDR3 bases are TGTGCCAGCAGCGCTACCGGGACACAGAAAGAGACCCAGTACTTC. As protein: CASSATGTQKETQYF.

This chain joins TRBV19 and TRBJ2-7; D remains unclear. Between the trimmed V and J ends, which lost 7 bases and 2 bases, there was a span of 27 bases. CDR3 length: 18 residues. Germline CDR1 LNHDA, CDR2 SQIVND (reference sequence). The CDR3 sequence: CASTSDFMQVDRPYEQYF. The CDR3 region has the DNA TGTGCCAGTACTTCCGATTTTATGCAGGTCGATCGACCCTACGAGCAGTACTTC.

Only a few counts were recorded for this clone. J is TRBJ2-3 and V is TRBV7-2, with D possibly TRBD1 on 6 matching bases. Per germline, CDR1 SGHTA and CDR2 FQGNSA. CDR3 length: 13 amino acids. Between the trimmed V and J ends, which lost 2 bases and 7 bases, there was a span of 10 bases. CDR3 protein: CASSLNRGNTQYF. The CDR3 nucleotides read TGTGCCAGCAGCTTAAATAGGGGGAATACGCAGTATTTT.

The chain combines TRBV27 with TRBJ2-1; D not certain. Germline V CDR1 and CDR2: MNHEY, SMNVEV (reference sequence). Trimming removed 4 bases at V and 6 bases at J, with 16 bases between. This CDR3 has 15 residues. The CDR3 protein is CASSSRSGLLNEQFF. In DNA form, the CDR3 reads TGTGCCAGCAGTTCCCGGTCGGGCTTGCTCAATGAGCAGTTCTTC.

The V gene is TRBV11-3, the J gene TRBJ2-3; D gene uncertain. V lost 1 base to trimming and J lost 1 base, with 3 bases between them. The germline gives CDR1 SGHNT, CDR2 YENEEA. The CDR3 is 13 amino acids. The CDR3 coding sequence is TGTGCCAGCAGCTTAGGGGGCACAGATACGCAGTATTTT. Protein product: CASSLGGTDTQYF.

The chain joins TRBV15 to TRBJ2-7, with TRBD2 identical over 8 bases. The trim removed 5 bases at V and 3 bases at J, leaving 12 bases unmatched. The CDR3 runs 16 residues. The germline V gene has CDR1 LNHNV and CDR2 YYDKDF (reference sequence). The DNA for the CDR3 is TGTGCCACCAGCTCCCGGGGGGGGGCCGAAAACTACGAGCAGTACTTC. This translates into CATSSRGGAENYEQYF.

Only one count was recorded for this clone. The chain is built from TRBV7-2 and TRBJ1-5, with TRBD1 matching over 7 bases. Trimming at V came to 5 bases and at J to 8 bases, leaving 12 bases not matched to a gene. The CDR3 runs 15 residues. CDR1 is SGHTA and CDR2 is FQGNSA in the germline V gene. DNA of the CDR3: TGTGCCAGCAGCCCGAACCGACAGGGTTCGGAGCCCCAGCATTTT. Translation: CASSPNRQGSEPQHF.

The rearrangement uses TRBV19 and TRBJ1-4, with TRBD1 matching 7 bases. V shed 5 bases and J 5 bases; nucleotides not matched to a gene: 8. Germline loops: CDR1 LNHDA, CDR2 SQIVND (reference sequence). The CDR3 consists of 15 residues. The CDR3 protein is CASSRGTVLNEKLFF. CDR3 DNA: TGTGCCAGTAGTCGCGGGACAGTGCTAAATGAAAAACTGTTTTTT.

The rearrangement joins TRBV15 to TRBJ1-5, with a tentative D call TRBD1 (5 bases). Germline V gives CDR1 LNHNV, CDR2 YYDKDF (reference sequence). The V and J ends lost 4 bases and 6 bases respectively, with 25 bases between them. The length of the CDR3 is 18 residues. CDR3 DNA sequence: TGTGCCACCAGCAAATTTAAGGGCCAGGGATCGGAGGCTCAGCCCCAGCATTTT. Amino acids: CATSKFKGQGSEAQPQHF. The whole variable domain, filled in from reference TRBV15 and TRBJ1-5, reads DAMVIQNPRYQVTQFGKPVTLSCSQTLNHNVMYWYQQKSSQAPKLLFHYYDKDFNNEADTPDNFQSRRPNTSFCFLDIRSPGLGDTAMYLCATSKFKGQGSEAQPQHFGDGTRLSIL.